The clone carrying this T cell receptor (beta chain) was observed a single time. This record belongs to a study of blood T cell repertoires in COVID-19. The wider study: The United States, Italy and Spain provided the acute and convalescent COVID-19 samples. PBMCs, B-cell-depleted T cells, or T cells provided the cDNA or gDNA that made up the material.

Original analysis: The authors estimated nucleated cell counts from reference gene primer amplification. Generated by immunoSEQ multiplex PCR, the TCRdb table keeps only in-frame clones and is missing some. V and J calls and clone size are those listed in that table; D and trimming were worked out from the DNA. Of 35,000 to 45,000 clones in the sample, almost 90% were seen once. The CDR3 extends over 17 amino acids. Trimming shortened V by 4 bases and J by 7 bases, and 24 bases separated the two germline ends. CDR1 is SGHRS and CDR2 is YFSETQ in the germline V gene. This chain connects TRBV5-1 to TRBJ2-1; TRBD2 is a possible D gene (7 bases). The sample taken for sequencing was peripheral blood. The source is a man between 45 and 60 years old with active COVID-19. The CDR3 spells CASSTPNIGGAGNEQFF. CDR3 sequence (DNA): TGCGCCAGCAGCACCCCTAATATAGGGGGGGCTGGAAATGAGCAGTTCTTC.